This is a list of T cell receptor beta chains from one sample in a study of blood T cell repertoires in COVID-19. Generated by immunoSEQ multiplex PCR, the TCRdb table keeps only in-frame clones and is missing some. The table has approximately 34,000 clones, 80% seen once. The specimen sequenced was peripheral blood. The receptor set was obtained from a woman aged 70 to 79 with acute or convalescent COVID-19. Both conserved end residues are part of each CDR3. D genes are given only for firm matches. Rows give clone size only sometimes, using once, few, many, or a class for an expanded clone.

d_call,cdr3_length,v_call,j_call,clone_size,cdr3_aa,cdr3_nt
TRBD1,17,TRBV10-2,TRBJ1-2,once,CASNTGAVYGNFYGYTF,TGCGCCAGCAACACAGGGGCGGTGTATGGCAACTTCTATGGCTACACCTTC
NA,15,TRBV21-1,TRBJ1-2,NA,CASSKRDRGMGGYTF,TGTGCCAGCAGCAAACGGGACAGGGGGATGGGTGGCTACACCTTC
NA,14,TRBV9,TRBJ2-2,NA,CASSVVAAPGELFF,TGTGCCAGCAGCGTGGTAGCGGCCCCCGGGGAGCTGTTTTTT
NA,16,TRBV15,TRBJ2-2,NA,CATRMDQGLHTGELFF,TGTGCCACCAGGATGGATCAGGGGCTACACACCGGGGAGCTGTTTTTT
TRBD1,16,TRBV28,TRBJ2-5,NA,CASSSRSGQGWETQYF,TGTGCCAGCAGTTCCAGGTCGGGACAGGGGTGGGAGACCCAGTACTTC
NA,11,TRBV28,TRBJ2-7,NA,CASKGAYEQYF,TGTGCCAGCAAGGGAGCATACGAGCAGTACTTC
TRBD2,16,TRBV18,TRBJ2-5,NA,CASSPVLAGVHETQYF,TGTGCCAGCTCACCCGTACTAGCGGGAGTCCACGAGACCCAGTACTTC
TRBD2,15,TRBV10-2,TRBJ2-7,few,CASTPSGSWSYEQYF,TGCGCCAGCACCCCTAGCGGGAGCTGGTCCTACGAGCAGTACTTC
TRBD1,16,TRBV19,TRBJ2-7,NA,CASSEEGTVLTYEQYF,TGTGCCAGTAGTGAGGAAGGGACAGTTCTGACCTACGAGCAGTACTTC
TRBD1,14,TRBV11-1,TRBJ1-2,NA,CASSFDWTGDGYTF,TGTGCCAGCAGCTTCGATTGGACAGGCGATGGCTACACCTTC
TRBD1,14,TRBV10-1,TRBJ2-2,few,CASSDRQGAGELFF,TGCGCCAGCAGTGATAGACAGGGGGCCGGGGAGCTGTTTTTT
NA,17,TRBV11-2,TRBJ1-5,NA,CASSSRQTGNSNQPQHF,TGTGCCAGCAGCTCCAGGCAAACAGGGAATAGCAATCAGCCCCAGCATTTT
TRBD1,13,TRBV2,TRBJ1-2,NA,CASSRDRNYGYTF,TGTGCCAGCAGTAGGGACAGGAACTATGGCTACACCTTC
TRBD2,14,TRBV2,TRBJ2-1,NA,CATSLAGGTHEQFF,TGTGCCACCTCCTTAGCGGGGGGTACACATGAGCAGTTCTTC
TRBD2,16,TRBV20-1,TRBJ2-5,NA,CSASEGVSRGKETQYF,TGCAGTGCTAGTGAAGGGGTTTCGCGGGGGAAAGAGACCCAGTACTTC
NA,13,TRBV7-9,TRBJ2-7,NA,CASSLRPGDEQYF,TGTGCCAGCAGCTTACGACCGGGTGACGAGCAGTACTTC
NA,14,TRBV18,TRBJ1-1,NA,CASSLKRVNTEAFF,TGTGCCAGCTCACTAAAGAGGGTGAACACTGAAGCTTTCTTT
NA,14,TRBV7-9,TRBJ1-6,NA,CASSLGAYNSPLHF,TGTGCCAGCAGCTTAGGGGCTTATAATTCACCCCTCCACTTT
TRBD2,15,TRBV7-6,TRBJ2-1,NA,CASSLGGTSVYEQFF,TGTGCCAGCAGCTTAGGCGGGACTAGCGTCTATGAGCAGTTCTTC
TRBD2,14,TRBV29-1,TRBJ2-2,NA,CSVGLAGPTGELFF,TGCAGCGTAGGCCTAGCGGGACCAACCGGGGAGCTGTTTTTT
NA,15,TRBV19,TRBJ1-3,NA,CASSRGQISGNTIYF,TGTGCCAGTAGTCGTGGACAGATTTCTGGAAACACCATATATTTT
NA,13,TRBV11-2,TRBJ2-2,NA,CASSFGHTGELFF,TGTGCCAGCAGCTTCGGTCACACCGGGGAGCTGTTTTTT
TRBD1,18,TRBV4-1,TRBJ2-7,NA,CASSQEVFRDRRTYEQYF,TGCGCCAGCAGCCAAGAAGTATTCCGGGACAGGCGGACCTACGAGCAGTACTTC
NA,15,TRBV25-1,TRBJ2-1,NA,CASSRVSGLQNEQFF,TGTGCCAGCAGCCGAGTTAGCGGCCTACAGAATGAGCAGTTCTTC
NA,14,TRBV6-5,TRBJ1-1,NA,CASTSGMTNTEAFF,TGTGCCAGCACGTCGGGTATGACTAACACTGAAGCTTTCTTT
TRBD2,17,TRBV5-4,TRBJ2-3,NA,CASSLAGLAGNGDPQYF,TGTGCCAGCAGCTTGGCCGGACTAGCGGGAAATGGGGATCCGCAGTATTTT
NA,20,TRBV30,TRBJ2-7,NA,CAWRKTGIGATIRSSYEQYF,TGTGCCTGGAGGAAGACAGGAATAGGAGCGACGATTAGGAGCTCCTACGAGCAGTACTTC
NA,17,TRBV3-1/TRBV3-2,TRBJ1-6,NA,CASSHSQGPLINSPLHF,TGTGCCAGCAGCCATTCACAGGGTCCCTTAATAAATTCACCCCTCCACTTT
TRBD1,15,TRBV27,TRBJ2-7,NA,CASSPRQGAIYEQYF,TGTGCCAGCAGTCCGAGACAGGGGGCGATCTACGAGCAGTACTTC
TRBD1,14,TRBV6-5,TRBJ2-1,NA,CASSYHRGLNEQFF,TGTGCCAGCAGTTACCACAGGGGCCTCAATGAGCAGTTCTTC
TRBD1,16,TRBV6-6,TRBJ2-1,NA,CASSYSGRGLDNEQFF,TGTGCCAGCAGTTACTCGGGCAGGGGGCTGGACAATGAGCAGTTCTTC
TRBD1,15,TRBV6-5,TRBJ1-1,NA,CASSPGTGADTEAFF,TGTGCCAGCAGTCCCGGGACAGGGGCGGACACTGAAGCTTTCTTT
NA,15,TRBV6-5,TRBJ2-5,NA,CASSYSTNRQETQYF,TGTGCCAGCAGTTACTCGACTAACCGACAAGAGACCCAGTACTTC
TRBD2,16,TRBV7-9,TRBJ2-1,NA,CASSPTSGFRGNEQFF,TGTGCCAGCAGCCCCACTAGCGGGTTTAGGGGGAATGAGCAGTTCTTC